This T cell receptor (beta chain) was sequenced in a study of somatic mutations in cytotoxic T cells in rheumatoid arthritis. Overall study findings and caveats: In about an eighth of the roughly 60 patients, the largest CD8+ clone exceeded 20% of CD8+ cells. For patients with rheumatoid arthritis, CD8+ clonality went up with age, while healthy controls showed no such change.

Data came from immunoSEQ multiplex PCR; TCRdb stores just in-frame clones and leaves some out. The repertoire holds 15,000 to 20,000 clones, with around 79% as singletons. Germline V CDR1 and CDR2: SGHNT, YYREEE (reference sequence). The trim removed 1 base at V and 5 bases at J, leaving 5 bases unmatched. This CDR3 spans 15 amino acids. With median age about 61 years (range roughly 20-80) and approximately 53% female, healthy controls came from blood donor buffy coats. Of note for this clone: The antigen is not known.

The source is a woman in her forties or fifties in good health. Input material: CD8+ T cells sorted from blood. The chain employs TRBV5-4 and TRBJ2-1; 8 nucleotides line up with TRBD2. The CDR3 sequence: CASSLPGLGDNEQFF. CDR3 DNA sequence: TGTGCCAGCAGCTTGCCGGGACTAGGGGACAATGAGCAGTTCTTC.